This TCR beta chain was found in a study of T-cell memory formation after mild COVID-19. This clonotype was detected a few times. Each CDR3 protein gets one entry after TCRdb re-called the 5' RACE reads with MiXCR. The sample lists about 470,000 distinct CDR3 sequences; about 20% were seen once. This TCR was sampled from an adult woman who had mild COVID-19 (a few samples of this study predate the infection). Cell type and time point are not known. Sequenced input: PBMCs or a T cell subset sorted from them (not recorded which).

In DNA, the CDR3 is TGTGCCAGCAGAGGGGAGTACGAGCAGTACTTC. Protein: CASRGEYEQYF. V usage is TRBV7-2 and J usage is TRBJ2-7; D could derive from TRBD1 or TRBD2 (5 bases each). The V gene lost 6 bases and the J gene lost 4 bases, with 7 bases spanning the gap. This CDR3 region has 11 residues. The V gene's germline CDR1 is SGHTA and CDR2 FQGNSA.